The 7 T cell receptor beta chains below come from one sample, sequenced in a study of blood T cells in healthy people across ages. PCR was performed a second time for about 6 to 11 cycles using a sample-barcoded 5' primer and a J-beta primer mix. TCRdb re-called the 5' RACE reads through MiXCR, storing one row per CDR3 protein. The table lists 1.5 million to 2 million distinct CDR3 sequences, more than 35% of them singletons. Sequencing was carried out using blood. The receptors derive from a human donor in good health.

The chain combines TRBV3-1 with TRBJ2-7, with 9 bases lining up with TRBD1. V gave up 4 bases and J gave up 6 bases; unmatched junction bases: 7. The CDR3 length is 14 residues. Looked up from germline, CDR1 is LGHDT and CDR2 is YNNKEL (reference sequence). CDR3 nucleotide sequence: TGTGCCAGCAGCCGAGGTCCGACAGGGGGCGAGCAGTACTTC. Translating it yields CASSRGPTGGEQYF.

In this sample, this clonotype turned up a few times. CDR3 DNA sequence: TGCAGCGTTTCAAATTGGGACAGTGATCAAGAGACCCAGTACTTC. It codes for CSVSNWDSDQETQYF. This chain uses TRBV29-1 with TRBJ2-5, with TRBD1 identical over 7 bases. The junction had 11 bases not matched to a gene; V was cut back by 5 bases and J by 2 bases. Germline CDR1 reads SQVTM; CDR2 reads ANQGSEA. The CDR3 totals 15 residues. The entire variable domain, with the rest obtained from reference TRBV29-1 and TRBJ2-5, is as follows: SAVISQKPSRDICQRGTSLTIQCQVDSQVTMMFWYRQQPGQSLTLIATANQGSEATYESGFVIDKFPISRPNLTFSTLTVSNMSPEDSSIYLCSVSNWDSDQETQYFGPGTRLLVL.

Notes on this clonotype: Without the conserved terminal phenylalanine or tryptophan, this CDR3 likely stems from a read error. The chain couples TRBV29-1 to TRBJ1-2; the D is unclear. Germline V gene sequence: CDR1 SQVTM, CDR2 ANQGSEA. This CDR3 comprises 15 residues. The ends were cut back, 3 bases at V and 0 bases at J, with 14 bases in the middle. In DNA form, the CDR3 reads TGCAGCGTTGAGGGCAGGATGTCCACTAACTATGGCTACACCTGC. Protein sequence: CSVEGRMSTNYGYTC.

The genes are TRBV20-1 and TRBJ2-1, with a tentative D call TRBD2 (6 bases). The assigned J gene may be wrong: the sequence end matches TRBJ2-7 better. Per germline, CDR1 DFQATT and CDR2 SNEGSKA (reference sequence). This CDR3 spans 12 amino acids. CDR3 region: CSATSGRYEQYF. CDR3 coding DNA: TGCAGTGCCACCTCAGGGAGGTACGAGCAGTACTTC.

V gene TRBV20-1 combines with J gene TRBJ2-3; 9 nucleotides align to TRBD1. J was trimmed by 10 bases and V by 4 bases; bases with no gene match: 15. This CDR3 has 15 amino acids. In germline, CDR1 is DFQATT, CDR2 SNEGSKA (reference sequence). The CDR3 is CSAISDRGVFDAQYF. DNA for the CDR3: TGCAGTGCTATATCCGACAGGGGGGTTTTCGATGCGCAGTATTTT.

The chain links TRBV4-3 to TRBJ2-7, with 8 nucleotides matching TRBD1. Germline loops: CDR1 LGHNA, CDR2 YSLEER. This CDR3 comprises 15 residues. The V and J ends lost 0 bases and 3 bases, in that order; junction bases with no gene match: 4. CDR3 nucleotides: TGCGCCAGCAGCCAAGACTACAGGGGGAACTACGAGCAGTACTTC. It translates to CASSQDYRGNYEQYF.

The rearrangement joins TRBV7-6 to TRBJ2-5, with D perhaps assigned TRBD1 or TRBD2 (5 bases each). Trimming left V 5 bases short and J 9 bases short, with 19 bases between. The CDR3 sequence is 14 residues long. The germline V gene has CDR1 SGHVS and CDR2 FNYEAQ. The CDR3 protein is CASSKDRDGRAQYF. DNA of the CDR3: TGTGCCAGCAGCAAAGACCGGGACGGGCGGGCCCAGTACTTC.